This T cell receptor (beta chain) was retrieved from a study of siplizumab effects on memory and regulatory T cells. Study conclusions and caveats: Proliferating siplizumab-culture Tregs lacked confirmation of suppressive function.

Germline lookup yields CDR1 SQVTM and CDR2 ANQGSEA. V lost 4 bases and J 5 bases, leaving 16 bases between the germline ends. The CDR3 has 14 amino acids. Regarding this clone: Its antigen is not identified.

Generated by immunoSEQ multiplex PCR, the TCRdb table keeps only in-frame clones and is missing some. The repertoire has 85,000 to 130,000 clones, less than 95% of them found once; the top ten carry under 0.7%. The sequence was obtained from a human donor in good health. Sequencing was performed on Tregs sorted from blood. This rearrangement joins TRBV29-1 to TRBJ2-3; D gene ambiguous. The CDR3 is CSVVGSVKLDTQYF. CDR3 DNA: TGCAGCGTTGTGGGTTCCGTGAAATTAGATACGCAGTATTTT.